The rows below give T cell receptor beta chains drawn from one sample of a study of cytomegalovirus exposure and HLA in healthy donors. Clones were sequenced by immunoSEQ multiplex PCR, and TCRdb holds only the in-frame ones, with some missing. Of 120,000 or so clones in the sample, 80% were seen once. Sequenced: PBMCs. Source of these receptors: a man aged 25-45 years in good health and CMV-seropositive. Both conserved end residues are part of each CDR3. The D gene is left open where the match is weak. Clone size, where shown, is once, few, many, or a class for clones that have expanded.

CDR3 DNA: TGCGCCAGCAGCCAACGGGGAGGAAGCGGGGGGCAATACACAGATACGCAGTATTTT
CDR3 protein: CASSQRGGSGGQYTDTQYF
clone size: few
D gene: TRBD2
V gene: TRBV4-1
J gene: TRBJ2-3

CDR3 DNA: TGCGCCAGCAGCTTGTTCAATAACTTGGACACTGAAGCTTTCTTT
CDR3 protein: CASSLFNNLDTEAFF
clone size: few
D gene: .
V gene: TRBV5-1
J gene: TRBJ1-1

CDR3 DNA: TGCGCCAGCAGCAAAGGAGCGGCGTACGAGCAGTACTTC
CDR3 protein: CASSKGAAYEQYF
clone size: .
D gene: .
V gene: TRBV5-1
J gene: TRBJ2-7

CDR3 DNA: TGCGCCAGCACTCGAACTGCCGGGAGCACAGATACGCAGTATTTT
CDR3 protein: CASTRTAGSTDTQYF
clone size: .
D gene: .
V gene: TRBV5-1
J gene: TRBJ2-3

CDR3 DNA: TGTGCCAGCAGCTTAGTTTCGGGGTACGAGCAGTACTTC
CDR3 protein: CASSLVSGYEQYF
clone size: .
D gene: .
V gene: TRBV11-3
J gene: TRBJ2-7

CDR3 DNA: TGTGCCATGCGAGGGTTTGGCACCGGGGAGCTGTTTTTT
CDR3 protein: CAMRGFGTGELFF
clone size: .
D gene: .
V gene: TRBV6-5
J gene: TRBJ2-2

CDR3 DNA: TGTGCCAGCAGCGTACTCCGGGACAGAGCTTACGAGCAGTACTTC
CDR3 protein: CASSVLRDRAYEQYF
clone size: .
D gene: TRBD1
V gene: TRBV7-3
J gene: TRBJ2-7

CDR3 DNA: TGTGCCAGCAGTGAAGCAAGAGCTAACTATGGCTACACCTTC
CDR3 protein: CASSEARANYGYTF
clone size: once
D gene: .
V gene: TRBV6-1
J gene: TRBJ1-2

CDR3 DNA: TGTGCCAGCAGTGGGGACGTAGCGGGGAGTCTGGATGAGCAGTTCTTC
CDR3 protein: CASSGDVAGSLDEQFF
clone size: few
D gene: TRBD2
V gene: TRBV6-1
J gene: TRBJ2-1

CDR3 DNA: TGTGCCAGCAGCTTAGAGTACTTGGAGGAGAGCACAGATACGCAGTATTTT
CDR3 protein: CASSLEYLEESTDTQYF
clone size: once
D gene: .
V gene: TRBV7-8
J gene: TRBJ2-3

CDR3 DNA: TGTGCCAGCGCGGGACCCTGGAACTCTGGGGCCAACGTCCTGACTTTC
CDR3 protein: CASAGPWNSGANVLTF
clone size: .
D gene: .
V gene: TRBV28
J gene: TRBJ2-6

CDR3 DNA: TGTGCCAGCTCACCAACCGGGGGGGCATCAGATACGCAGTATTTT
CDR3 protein: CASSPTGGASDTQYF
clone size: .
D gene: TRBD2
V gene: TRBV18
J gene: TRBJ2-3

CDR3 DNA: TGTGCCAGCAGCTTGGGCACCTGGAGCTCCTACGAGCAGTACTTC
CDR3 protein: CASSLGTWSSYEQYF
clone size: .
D gene: .
V gene: TRBV5-6
J gene: TRBJ2-7

CDR3 DNA: TGTGCCAGTGGGACAGGCAATGAAAAACTGTTTTTT
CDR3 protein: CASGTGNEKLFF
clone size: .
D gene: TRBD1
V gene: TRBV19
J gene: TRBJ1-4

CDR3 DNA: TGTGCCAGCACAATCTTCCGGGATCCGAACACTGAAGCTTTCTTT
CDR3 protein: CASTIFRDPNTEAFF
clone size: few
D gene: .
V gene: TRBV28
J gene: TRBJ1-1

CDR3 DNA: TGTGCCAGCAGCGAAGACAGGAACACTGAAGCTTTCTTT
CDR3 protein: CASSEDRNTEAFF
clone size: .
D gene: .
V gene: TRBV6-4
J gene: TRBJ1-1

CDR3 DNA: TGTGCCACCGACAGGGTAAATAATGAGCAGTTCTTC
CDR3 protein: CATDRVNNEQFF
clone size: .
D gene: TRBD1
V gene: TRBV2
J gene: TRBJ2-1

CDR3 DNA: TGTGCCTGGAGTGTACGGCGGCCGGGCCAGGGGGTTATCAATCAGCCCCAGCATTTT
CDR3 protein: CAWSVRRPGQGVINQPQHF
clone size: .
D gene: TRBD1
V gene: TRBV30
J gene: TRBJ1-5

CDR3 DNA: TGCGCCAGCAGTGAGTCTGAGGGCCGCACAGATACGCAGTATTTT
CDR3 protein: CASSESEGRTDTQYF
clone size: .
D gene: .
V gene: TRBV10-1
J gene: TRBJ2-3

CDR3 DNA: TGTGCCAGCAGCACCATCGGGGGAAACACCATATATTTT
CDR3 protein: CASSTIGGNTIYF
clone size: .
D gene: .
V gene: TRBV5-6
J gene: TRBJ1-3

CDR3 DNA: TGCGCCAGCAGCCCGCCGGACAGGAACACTGAAGCTTTCTTT
CDR3 protein: CASSPPDRNTEAFF
clone size: .
D gene: .
V gene: TRBV4-1
J gene: TRBJ1-1

CDR3 DNA: TGTGCCAGCAGTGTTGCTGTCACCGGGACACGGGAGCATTTT
CDR3 protein: CASSVAVTGTREHF
clone size: .
D gene: .
V gene: TRBV2
J gene: TRBJ1-5

CDR3 DNA: TGTGCCAGTAGTGCTCAGGGAGGGGGGGTTCCCCAGCATTTT
CDR3 protein: CASSAQGGGVPQHF
clone size: .
D gene: .
V gene: TRBV19
J gene: TRBJ1-5

CDR3 DNA: TGTGCCAGCACGTCGGACAGGGCGAACACTGAAGCTTTCTTT
CDR3 protein: CASTSDRANTEAFF
clone size: .
D gene: TRBD1
V gene: TRBV6-5
J gene: TRBJ1-1

CDR3 DNA: TGTGCTGTAGCCCGCAGCCTGAACACTGAAGCTTTCTTT
CDR3 protein: CAVARSLNTEAFF
clone size: once
D gene: .
V gene: TRBV6-5
J gene: TRBJ1-1

CDR3 DNA: TGCAGCGGAGCGCCAGGGGGAGTTGCAAACACTGAAGCTTTCTTT
CDR3 protein: CSGAPGGVANTEAFF
clone size: .
D gene: TRBD1
V gene: TRBV29-1
J gene: TRBJ1-1

CDR3 DNA: TGTGCCAGCAGTGAAGCCTGGGGAGGTGTAGGCTACACCTTC
CDR3 protein: CASSEAWGGVGYTF
clone size: .
D gene: .
V gene: TRBV2
J gene: TRBJ1-2

CDR3 DNA: TGTGCCAGCAGCTTGGTACGGAATGAAAAACTGTTTTTT
CDR3 protein: CASSLVRNEKLFF
clone size: .
D gene: .
V gene: TRBV5-6
J gene: TRBJ1-4

CDR3 DNA: TGTGCCAGCAGCTTCCTCGGTCGGGAGCAGTACTTC
CDR3 protein: CASSFLGREQYF
clone size: .
D gene: .
V gene: TRBV7-9
J gene: TRBJ2-7

CDR3 DNA: TGCGCCAGCAGCCAATATACTAGCGGGACAGATACGCAGTATTTT
CDR3 protein: CASSQYTSGTDTQYF
clone size: once
D gene: TRBD2
V gene: TRBV4-1
J gene: TRBJ2-3

CDR3 DNA: TGTGCCAGCAAGCCGGGACAGGGGTTCTACGAGCAGTACTTC
CDR3 protein: CASKPGQGFYEQYF
clone size: once
D gene: TRBD1
V gene: TRBV2
J gene: TRBJ2-7

CDR3 DNA: TGTGCCAGCAGTGACGGACAGGGGGGGGCCAACGTCCTGACTTTC
CDR3 protein: CASSDGQGGANVLTF
clone size: .
D gene: TRBD1
V gene: TRBV6-4
J gene: TRBJ2-6

CDR3 DNA: TGTGCCTGGAGTCTGGGGGGGACCGGAGATACGCAGTATTTT
CDR3 protein: CAWSLGGTGDTQYF
clone size: .
D gene: TRBD2
V gene: TRBV30
J gene: TRBJ2-3

CDR3 DNA: TGTGCCAGCAGTCTCACAGGGAGGGGCGAGCAGTACTTC
CDR3 protein: CASSLTGRGEQYF
clone size: once
D gene: .
V gene: TRBV28
J gene: TRBJ2-7

CDR3 DNA: TGTGCCAGCAGTTTAATCGGACAGGAGAGCACAGATACGCAGTATTTT
CDR3 protein: CASSLIGQESTDTQYF
clone size: .
D gene: TRBD1
V gene: TRBV6-5
J gene: TRBJ2-3

CDR3 DNA: TGTGCCAGCAAGCTTAGAGGAGGGTACACCGGGGAGCTGTTTTTT
CDR3 protein: CASKLRGGYTGELFF
clone size: .
D gene: .
V gene: TRBV13
J gene: TRBJ2-2

CDR3 DNA: TGTGCCAGCTCCCTAAATATGGGGGACTTTAGAAATCAGCCCCAGCATTTT
CDR3 protein: CASSLNMGDFRNQPQHF
clone size: .
D gene: .
V gene: TRBV18
J gene: TRBJ1-5

CDR3 DNA: TGTGCCAGCAATTCCAGGGGTTGGGAAAAACTGTTTTTT
CDR3 protein: CASNSRGWEKLFF
clone size: .
D gene: .
V gene: TRBV28
J gene: TRBJ1-4

CDR3 DNA: TGCAGCGTGACCCCGGGCACCGGGGAGCTGTTTTTT
CDR3 protein: CSVTPGTGELFF
clone size: .
D gene: .
V gene: TRBV29-1
J gene: TRBJ2-2

CDR3 DNA: TGTGCTAGTGGTTTGGTAGCAGGGCCCACAGATACGCAGTATTTT
CDR3 protein: CASGLVAGPTDTQYF
clone size: .
D gene: .
V gene: TRBV12-5
J gene: TRBJ2-3

CDR3 DNA: TGCGCCAGCAGCTTGAATTATGTAGACAGTCAGTACTTC
CDR3 protein: CASSLNYVDSQYF
clone size: once
D gene: .
V gene: TRBV5-1
J gene: TRBJ2-4

CDR3 DNA: TGTGCCACCAGCAGCGGGGGGCCGGTTTCTGAGCAGTTCTTC
CDR3 protein: CATSSGGPVSEQFF
clone size: .
D gene: .
V gene: TRBV15
J gene: TRBJ2-1